This T cell receptor (beta chain) was identified during a study of blood T cell repertoires in COVID-19. Sequencing was performed with immunoSEQ multiplex PCR; in TCRdb, only in-frame clones are kept and a portion is missing. The sample has about 49,000 clones, approximately 80% seen once. The clonotype comes from a woman at least 80 years old with COVID-19, enrolled during active disease. The sample taken for sequencing was peripheral blood.

The DNA of the CDR3 is TGCGCCAGCAGCTCCGGAGGTTCTGGGGCCAACGTCCTGACTTTC. Translating gives CASSSGGSGANVLTF. The V call is TRBV5-1, the J call TRBJ2-6; TRBD2 might be the D (5 bases). CDR3 size: 15 residues. From germline, CDR1 is SGHRS and CDR2 YFSETQ. V lost 3 bases and J lost 1, with 8 bases in between.